The subject of this entry is one T cell receptor (beta chain). The repertoire was sequenced with immunoSEQ multiplex PCR; TCRdb's copy has only in-frame clones and lacks some. Of 380,000 or so clones detected, around 87% appear once; the ten largest clones hold around 0.95%. This entry comes from a study of blood T cell repertoires in COVID-19. From germline, CDR1 is SGHRS and CDR2 YFSETQ. This CDR3 region has 14 residues. The ends lost 7 bases at V and 0 bases at J; junction bases unmatched: 5. This TCR was sampled from a woman aged 25 to 39 with acute COVID-19. Input material: PBMCs or T cells enriched from blood (not recorded which). This chain links TRBV5-1 with TRBJ2-7, with 9 bases that match TRBD1. CDR3 sequence reads: CASHGTGISYEQYF. CDR3 in DNA: TGCGCCAGCCATGGGACAGGGATCTCCTACGAGCAGTACTTC.